Listed below are T cell receptor beta chains from one sample, sequenced in a study of CD8 T cells in ankylosing spondylitis. Using its own MiXCR run on the 5' RACE reads, TCRdb lists one record per CDR3 protein. Among more than 300,000 distinct CDR3 sequences listed, 11% were seen once. The sample comprised blood, either unsorted or a sorted T cell fraction (not recorded which). The source is a female donor with ankylosing spondylitis or in good health (not recorded which). Each CDR3 is given with its conserved first and last residue. D genes are given only for firm matches. A clone size is listed for some rows: how often the clone was seen (once, few, many), or a class if it is expanded.

>TRBV6-2/TRBV6-3|many|TRBJ2-1|NA
CASSSGVVNEQFF
TGTGCCAGCAGTTCGGGGGTTGTTAATGAGCAGTTCTTC
>TRBV5-1|many|TRBJ1-6|NA
CASSPGEVNSPLHF
TGCGCCAGCAGCCCAGGGGAAGTCAATTCACCCCTCCACTTT
>TRBV5-1|many|TRBJ1-4|NA
CASSLAGATNEKLFF
TGCGCCAGCAGCTTGGCAGGGGCAACTAATGAAAAACTGTTTTTT
>TRBV6-1|few|TRBJ2-2|TRBD1
CASSEIGRGPVNTGELFF
TGTGCCAGCAGTGAAATTGGCAGGGGGCCGGTGAACACCGGGGAGCTGTTTTTT
>TRBV28|few|TRBJ1-1|NA
CASNGGLGTEAFF
TGTGCCAGCAATGGGGGTCTTGGAACTGAAGCTTTCTTT
>TRBV19|NA|TRBJ2-5|TRBD2
CASTPTSGGPETQYF
TGTGCCAGTACCCCGACTAGCGGGGGACCTGAGACCCAGTACTTC
>TRBV11-2|NA|TRBJ2-3|TRBD2
CASSLIRLTTSDSDTQYF
TGTGCCAGCAGCTTAATCCGGCTAACGACTAGCGACTCAGATACGCAGTATTTT
>TRBV20-1|many|TRBJ1-5|NA
CSAFTPSSNQPQHF
TGCAGTGCTTTTACTCCGAGCAGCAATCAGCCCCAGCATTTT
>TRBV12-3/TRBV12-4|few|TRBJ1-1|NA
CASKHPFEAAEAFF
TGTGCCAGCAAACACCCGTTCGAGGCGGCTGAAGCTTTCTTT
>TRBV28|many|TRBJ1-5|TRBD1
CASSSTGWANQPQHF
TGTGCCAGCAGTTCGACAGGGTGGGCCAATCAGCCCCAGCATTTT
>TRBV19|NA|TRBJ2-7|NA
CASSIVGGSHGEQYF
TGTGCCAGTAGTATAGTGGGAGGATCCCATGGAGAGCAGTACTTC
>TRBV5-1|many|TRBJ1-4|NA
CASSKDNLPNEKLFF
TGCGCCAGCAGCAAGGACAACCTACCCAATGAAAAACTGTTTTTT
>TRBV6-2/TRBV6-3|many|TRBJ2-1|TRBD2
CASSSRTSGRLHNEQFF
TGTGCCAGCAGTTCACGGACTAGCGGGAGACTCCACAATGAGCAGTTCTTC
>TRBV7-2|few|TRBJ1-3|NA
CASSLQGYSGNTIYF
TGTGCCAGCAGCTTACAGGGCTACTCTGGAAACACCATATATTTT
>TRBV7-2|many|TRBJ1-4|NA
CASSPLNEKLFF
TGTGCCAGCAGCCCTTTGAACGAAAAACTGTTTTTT
>TRBV5-1|NA|TRBJ2-1|TRBD1
CASSLAVGQGGNEQFF
TGCGCCAGCAGCTTGGCGGTTGGACAGGGTGGAAATGAGCAGTTCTTC
>TRBV20-1|many|TRBJ2-3|NA
CSAFTSTGTDTQYF
TGCAGTGCCTTCACTAGCACGGGCACAGATACGCAGTATTTT
>TRBV7-9|NA|TRBJ1-1|NA
CASSPQAEAFF
TGTGCCAGCAGCCCACAGGCTGAAGCTTTCTTT
>TRBV7-9|many|TRBJ2-5|TRBD2
CASSPGGAPQETQYF
TGTGCCAGCAGCCCCGGGGGGGCCCCGCAAGAGACCCAGTACTTC
>TRBV3-1|few|TRBJ2-4|NA
CASSQFRESAMYF
TGTGCCAGCAGCCAATTCCGGGAGTCAGCGATGTACTTC
>TRBV15|few|TRBJ2-3|TRBD2
CATSSNPAGGHFDTQYF
TGTGCCACCAGCAGTAACCCAGCGGGGGGTCACTTTGATACGCAGTATTTT
>TRBV9|few|TRBJ2-3|NA
CASSVGPVGTDTQYF
TGTGCCAGCAGCGTAGGACCCGTGGGCACAGATACGCAGTATTTT
>TRBV28|many|TRBJ2-1|TRBD2
CASRPGGQAYNEQFF
TGTGCCAGCAGACCGGGAGGTCAGGCCTACAATGAGCAGTTCTTC
>TRBV13|many|TRBJ2-7|NA
CASSTGLVSYEQYF
TGTGCCAGCAGCACCGGACTGGTTTCCTACGAGCAGTACTTC
>TRBV20-1|few|TRBJ2-1|TRBD2
CCAREPGTSGSSYNEQFF
TGCTGTGCTAGAGAACCAGGGACTAGCGGGAGTTCCTACAATGAGCAGTTCTTC
>TRBV20-1|many|TRBJ2-1|TRBD2
CRAGLAGLLYNEQFF
TGCAGGGCGGGACTAGCGGGCCTATTATACAATGAGCAGTTCTTC
>TRBV6-2/TRBV6-3|many|TRBJ2-1|TRBD2
CASVYPGGPNEQFF
TGTGCCAGCGTTTACCCGGGAGGGCCCAATGAGCAGTTCTTC
>TRBV28|NA|TRBJ2-1|NA
CASSSSGHGQYNEQFF
TGTGCCAGCAGTTCCTCGGGACATGGACAGTACAATGAGCAGTTCTTC
>TRBV12-3/TRBV12-4|many|TRBJ2-2|TRBD2
CASTQTSGRLYTGELFF
TGTGCCAGCACCCAGACTAGCGGGAGGTTATACACCGGGGAGCTGTTTTTT
>TRBV7-2|many|TRBJ1-5|NA
CASSLMPFNQPQHF
TGTGCCAGCAGCTTAATGCCCTTCAATCAGCCCCAGCATTTT
>TRBV24-1|many|TRBJ1-4|TRBD1
CATSDSGTVNEKLFF
TGTGCCACCAGTGACTCCGGGACAGTAAATGAAAAACTGTTTTTT
>TRBV13|NA|TRBJ2-6|TRBD2
CASTISGISAGANVLTF
TGTGCCAGCACAATTAGCGGGATCTCGGCTGGGGCCAACGTCCTGACTTTC
>TRBV20-1|many|TRBJ2-7|NA
CSARDQRVFEQYF
TGCAGTGCTAGAGATCAGCGGGTCTTCGAGCAGTACTTC
>TRBV7-8|few|TRBJ2-1|TRBD2
CASSSTSGRVGNEQFF
TGTGCCAGCAGCTCAACAAGCGGGAGGGTTGGCAATGAGCAGTTCTTC
>TRBV5-1|many|TRBJ1-4|NA
CASSTDRNEKLFF
TGCGCCAGCAGCACGGACCGTAATGAAAAACTGTTTTTT
>TRBV4-3|many|TRBJ2-7|NA
CASSQDLGRTYEQYF
TGCGCCAGCAGCCAAGATTTGGGCAGAACCTACGAGCAGTACTTC
>TRBV27|many|TRBJ1-2|TRBD1
CASSRGQAYGYTF
TGTGCCAGCAGTCGTGGACAGGCCTATGGCTACACCTTC
>TRBV20-1|few|TRBJ2-7|NA
CSARGTPYEQYF
TGCAGTGCTAGAGGGACACCGTACGAGCAGTACTTC
>TRBV20-1|few|TRBJ1-4|TRBD1
CSAQGLTGDEKLFF
TGCAGTGCTCAAGGGCTTACAGGGGATGAAAAACTGTTTTTT
>TRBV5-1|many|TRBJ1-6|NA
CASSLARTYNSPLHF
TGCGCCAGCAGCTTGGCCCGGACCTATAATTCACCCCTCCACTTT
>TRBV12-3/TRBV12-4|many|TRBJ2-3|NA
CASGTHRDTQYF
TGTGCCAGTGGGACCCACCGGGATACGCAGTATTTT
>TRBV5-1|many|TRBJ1-1|NA
CASKRTPNTEAFF
TGCGCCAGCAAACGGACACCCAACACTGAAGCTTTCTTT
>TRBV12-3/TRBV12-4|many|TRBJ2-3|TRBD1
CASSWTGGLDTQYF
TGTGCCAGCAGTTGGACAGGGGGCTTAGATACGCAGTATTTT
>TRBV6-1|many|TRBJ1-3|TRBD1
CASSLTGGRPGNTIYF
TGTGCCAGCAGTCTAACAGGGGGAAGGCCCGGAAACACCATATATTTT
>TRBV20-1|few|TRBJ2-1|TRBD2
CSARRVAGVVRNEQFF
TGCAGTGCTAGACGTGTAGCGGGAGTTGTTCGGAATGAGCAGTTCTTC
>TRBV20-1|NA|TRBJ2-2|TRBD2
CCASGLAGGFGTGELFF
TGCTGTGCTAGCGGACTAGCGGGGGGGTTTGGGACCGGGGAGCTGTTTTTT
>TRBV18|NA|TRBJ1-6|TRBD1
CASSPTDRGNSPLHF
TGTGCCAGCTCCCCTACGGACAGGGGTAATTCACCCCTCCACTTT
>TRBV12-3/TRBV12-4|NA|TRBJ1-5|TRBD1
CASSLMDRAQPQHF
TGTGCCAGCAGTCTCATGGACAGGGCTCAGCCCCAGCATTTT
>TRBV24-1|many|TRBJ2-3|NA
CATSDRVVPSTDTQYF
TGTGCCACCAGTGATAGAGTGGTTCCTAGCACAGATACGCAGTATTTT
>TRBV28|few|TRBJ2-2|NA
CASSFRDRDTGELFF
TGTGCCAGCAGTTTCCGAGACAGAGACACCGGGGAGCTGTTTTTT
>TRBV18|NA|TRBJ2-3|TRBD2
CASSPSLNLAGGTDTQYF
TGTGCCAGCTCACCATCATTGAACCTAGCGGGAGGGACAGATACGCAGTATTTT
>TRBV5-1|many|TRBJ2-7|TRBD1
CASRGQGVGYEQYF
TGCGCCAGCAGAGGACAGGGGGTCGGCTACGAGCAGTACTTC
>TRBV20-1|many|TRBJ2-5|TRBD2
CSAVAFGTSLETQYF
TGCAGTGCAGTGGCTTTTGGGACTAGCCTTGAGACCCAGTACTTC
>TRBV5-1|many|TRBJ2-2|NA
CASSEGPNTGELFF
TGCGCCAGCAGCGAGGGGCCTAACACCGGGGAGCTGTTTTTT
>TRBV20-1|many|TRBJ2-5|TRBD2
CSASPIAGVQETQYF
TGCAGTGCTAGCCCGATAGCGGGAGTACAAGAGACCCAGTACTTC
>TRBV4-1|many|TRBJ2-5|NA
CASSRDKYQETQYF
TGCGCCAGCAGCCGGGACAAGTACCAAGAGACCCAGTACTTC
>TRBV5-1|many|TRBJ2-7|TRBD1
CASSLMGDSLLLYEQYF
TGCGCCAGCAGCCTCATGGGGGACAGCCTCCTTCTCTACGAGCAGTACTTC
>TRBV7-2|NA|TRBJ1-5|TRBD1
CASSPGQGPSNQPQHF
TGTGCCAGCAGCCCTGGACAGGGGCCTAGCAATCAGCCCCAGCATTTT
>TRBV20-1|many|TRBJ2-1|TRBD1
CSVPRQGSYNEQFF
TGCAGTGTCCCCAGACAGGGGTCCTACAATGAGCAGTTCTTC